The 9 T cell receptor beta chains in this list originate from one sample, sequenced in a study of STAT5B mutations in CD4+ large granular lymphocyte leukemia. TCRdb keeps only in-frame clones here, not all; method: immunoSEQ multiplex PCR. Of about 4,600 clones detected, over 75% appear once; the ten largest clones hold around 8%. Specimen: PBMCs. These receptors were collected from a man in his 70s with CD4+ T-cell large granular lymphocyte leukemia.

The table lists this clone with a count of one. This rearrangement joins TRBV5-1 to TRBJ1-1; D call uncertain. CDR1 SGHRS and CDR2 YFSETQ come from the germline V gene. The ends were cut back, 0 bases at V and 2 bases at J, with 5 bases in the middle. There are 13 residues in the CDR3. CDR3 nucleotides: TGCGCCAGCAGCTTGGCCAGAAACACTGAAGCTTTCTTT. It specifies CASSLARNTEAFF.

The chain couples TRBV19 to TRBJ2-5, with D tentatively TRBD1 (5 bases). The V and J ends lost 3 bases and 5 bases respectively, with 16 bases between them. Germline CDR1 reads LNHDA; CDR2 reads SQIVND (reference sequence). This CDR3 is 15 amino acids long. The CDR3 DNA reads TGTGCCAGTAGTATGGGAAGGACACTTGGGGAGACCCAGTACTTC. Translation: CASSMGRTLGETQYF.

The V call is TRBV2, the J call TRBJ2-1; no definite D call. Germline loops: CDR1 SNHLY, CDR2 FYNNEI. V shed 7 bases and J shed 3 bases, with 10 bases lying between them. The CDR3 is 13 residues long. The CDR3 coding sequence is TGTGCCAGCACTCCAGGTATCTACAATGAGCAGTTCTTC. It is translated as CASTPGIYNEQFF.

This chain joins TRBV11-3 and TRBJ1-1, with D uncertain. Germline assignment: CDR1 SGHNT and CDR2 YENEEA. V dropped 7 bases and J dropped 0 bases, with 12 bases sitting between them. This CDR3 has 14 residues. The CDR3 DNA sequence: TGTGCCAGCACCCCCGTTTTCATGAACACTGAAGCTTTCTTT. This encodes CASTPVFMNTEAFF.

The chain has TRBV7-1 and TRBJ1-2, with no clear D. TRBV7-1 is treated as an ORF (open reading frame) with a function not yet certain. Trimming stripped 4 bases from V and 7 bases from J, with 16 bases between. This CDR3 spans 14 amino acids. The CDR3 reads CASSLERQVSGYTF. DNA for the CDR3: TGTGCCAGCAGCTTAGAAAGGCAGGTCTCTGGCTACACCTTC.

The chain has TRBV7-9 and TRBJ1-5; the D gene is possibly TRBD1 (5 bases). From germline, CDR1 is SEHNR and CDR2 FQNEAQ (reference sequence). The CDR3 runs 11 residues. The V gene lost 3 bases and the J gene lost 11 bases, with 8 bases spanning the gap. Here the CDR3 DNA reads TGTGCCAGCAGCTTTGGGGGGGCCCAGCATTTT. It encodes CASSFGGAQHF.

V is TRBV5-1 and J is TRBJ2-5; TRBD2 aligns across 12 bases. CDR1 and CDR2 (germline): SGHRS, YFSETQ. V shed 4 bases and J 4 bases; nucleotides not matched to a gene: 8. The CDR3 length is 16 residues. CDR3 amino acids: CASSPSGRGGRETQYF. CDR3 nucleotide sequence: TGCGCCAGCAGCCCTAGCGGGAGGGGGGGTCGAGAGACCCAGTACTTC. The entire variable domain, with the rest obtained from reference TRBV5-1 and TRBJ2-5, is as follows: KAGVTQTPRYLIKTRGQQVTLSCSPISGHRSVSWYQQTPGQGLQFLFEYFSETQRNKGNFPGRFSGRQFSNSRSEMNVSTLELGDSALYLCASSPSGRGGRETQYFGPGTRLLVL.

This chain uses TRBV19 with TRBJ1-2, with unresolved D. Germline CDR1 reads LNHDA; CDR2 reads SQIVND (reference sequence). Trimming took 5 bases from V and 0 from J, leaving 7 bases between them. The CDR3 extends over 13 amino acids. CDR3 protein: CASSPTSNYGYTF. The CDR3 coding sequence is TGTGCCAGTAGTCCGACATCTAACTATGGCTACACCTTC.

The rearrangement uses TRBV30 and TRBJ2-5, with unresolved D. Trimming stripped 1 base from V and 5 bases from J, with 11 bases between. From germline, CDR1 is GTSNPN and CDR2 SVGIG (reference sequence). There are 13 residues in the CDR3. The CDR3 region is CAWSDSVGETQYF. CDR3 coding DNA: TGTGCCTGGAGTGATTCGGTCGGGGAGACCCAGTACTTC.